These T cell receptor beta chains were read from a single sample in a study of fetal regulatory T cell absence and autoimmunity. Only in-frame clones appear in the TCRdb table, and some are missing; sequencing was by immunoSEQ multiplex PCR. Among 45,000 to 50,000 clones listed, 70% to 85% were seen once. Specimen: cord blood. The receptors were sampled from a newborn boy with IPEX syndrome. Both conserved end residues are part of each CDR3. A D gene is named only where the DNA matches it firmly. Size tells how often a clone was seen (once, few, many) or the class of an expanded clone, and some rows leave it out.

- TRBJ1-2 TRBV11-3 - CASSAARNYGYTF TGTGCCAGCAGCGCGGCGAGGAACTATGGCTACACCTTC
- TRBJ1-2 TRBV6-6 - CASRDTNYGYTF TGTGCCAGCAGGGACACTAACTATGGCTACACCTTC
few TRBJ1-2 TRBV25-1 TRBD1 CASSEDRVDGYTF TGTGCCAGCAGTGAAGACAGGGTTGACGGCTACACCTTC
- TRBJ2-7 TRBV5-1 TRBD2 CASSFSSGGVYEQYF TGCGCCAGCAGCTTTTCCAGCGGGGGGGTCTACGAGCAGTACTTC
- TRBJ2-3 TRBV13 - CASSSSVASTDTQYF TGTGCCAGCAGCAGTAGCGTTGCAAGCACAGATACGCAGTATTTT
- TRBJ2-3 TRBV10-3 - CAISESATDTQYF TGTGCCATCAGTGAGTCGGCCACAGATACGCAGTATTTT
once TRBJ1-1 TRBV7-2 - CASSLRIGRRMNTEAFF TGTGCCAGCAGCCTCCGTATAGGGCGTCGTATGAACACTGAAGCTTTCTTT
- TRBJ2-2 TRBV5-1 - CASSLDNTGELFF TGCGCCAGCAGCTTGGACAACACCGGGGAGCTGTTTTTT
- TRBJ2-1 TRBV29-1 - CSCLGGGLHGNEQFF TGCAGTTGCCTGGGGGGGGGCTTACATGGCAATGAGCAGTTCTTC
few TRBJ2-7 TRBV19 - CASSMGRSYEQYF TGTGCCAGTAGTATGGGCCGTTCCTACGAGCAGTACTTC
- TRBJ2-7 TRBV5-5 TRBD1 CASSLRDRTLYEQYF TGTGCCAGCAGCCTCCGGGACAGGACTCTCTACGAGCAGTACTTC
- TRBJ2-5 TRBV5-6 TRBD1 CASSLGTGVGETQYF TGTGCCAGCAGCTTGGGGACAGGGGTGGGAGAGACCCAGTACTTC
- TRBJ2-1 TRBV13 TRBD2 CASSSNRELAGRDNEQFF TGTGCCAGCAGCTCGAACCGCGAGCTAGCGGGAAGAGACAATGAGCAGTTCTTC
- TRBJ2-5 TRBV7-8 TRBD2 CASSPQREGYQETQYF TGTGCCAGCAGCCCGCAGCGGGAGGGGTACCAAGAGACCCAGTACTTC
- TRBJ2-2 TRBV5-4 TRBD2 CASTYSSGRNTGELFF TGTGCCAGCACTTACTCCAGCGGGAGGAACACCGGGGAGCTGTTTTTT
- TRBJ1-1 TRBV7-9 TRBD1 CASSLALGQGSGAFF TGTGCCAGCAGCTTAGCCCTGGGACAGGGTTCAGGAGCTTTCTTT
- TRBJ1-3 TRBV7-2 TRBD1 CASSLVQGGGNTIYF TGTGCCAGCAGCTTAGTCCAGGGGGGAGGAAACACCATATATTTT
few TRBJ1-2 TRBV20-1 - CSASSYGYTF TGCAGTGCTAGTAGCTATGGCTACACCTTC
- TRBJ1-3 TRBV7-2 TRBD1 CASSWTGGSGNTIYF TGTGCCAGCAGCTGGACAGGGGGCTCTGGAAACACCATATATTTT
- TRBJ2-3 TRBV10-1 TRBD2 CASSESTGLAPTDTQYF TGCGCCAGCAGTGAGTCGACCGGACTAGCCCCCACAGATACGCAGTATTTT
- TRBJ2-2 TRBV13 TRBD1 CASSSGQGAGELFF TGTGCCAGCAGCTCGGGACAGGGGGCCGGGGAGCTGTTTTTT
few TRBJ1-6 TRBV4-3 - CASRRVASPLHF TGCGCCAGCAGAAGGGTAGCTTCACCCCTCCACTTT
- TRBJ2-7 TRBV6-1 - CASSPGRYYEQYF TGTGCCAGCAGTCCGGGCCGATACTACGAGCAGTACTTC
- TRBJ2-3 TRBV27 - CASSLSGWGTDTQYF TGTGCCAGCAGTTTATCGGGGTGGGGCACAGATACGCAGTATTTT
- TRBJ2-2 TRBV6-5 - CASSYNTGELFF TGTGCCAGCAGTTACAACACCGGGGAGCTGTTTTTT
once TRBJ1-1 TRBV6-1 - CASSGTSVGRGVMNTEAFF TGTGCCAGCAGTGGAACCTCAGTCGGTCGGGGTGTAATGAACACTGAAGCTTTCTTT
- TRBJ2-3 TRBV27 - CASGGPVSTDTQYF TGTGCCAGCGGAGGTCCGGTTAGCACAGATACGCAGTATTTT
- TRBJ1-1 TRBV5-1 - CASTFSLGNTEAFF TGCGCCAGCACCTTCTCTTTAGGGAACACTGAAGCTTTCTTT
- TRBJ1-2 TRBV10-3 TRBD1 CAISQGGSNYGYTF TGTGCCATCAGTCAGGGGGGCTCTAACTATGGCTACACCTTC
- TRBJ2-7 TRBV7-2 TRBD2 CASSDPGAGLAHF TGTGCCAGCAGCGACCCAGGGGCAGGACTAGCGCACTTC
- TRBJ2-7 TRBV7-2 - CASSLPKDRSSYEQYF TGTGCCAGCAGCTTACCAAAGGACCGATCCTCCTACGAGCAGTACTTC
few TRBJ2-7 TRBV4-2 TRBD2 CASSQDHSGSSYEQYF TGTGCCAGCAGCCAAGACCATAGCGGGAGCTCCTACGAGCAGTACTTC
- TRBJ2-3 TRBV6-4 TRBD2 CASSVDSGAPDTQYF TGTGCCAGCAGTGTTGATAGCGGGGCGCCAGATACGCAGTATTTT
- TRBJ1-5 TRBV27 - CASSLSTVGQPQHF TGTGCCAGCAGTTTATCGACAGTTGGTCAGCCCCAGCATTTT
once TRBJ1-4 TRBV4-1 - CASSQAPGEKLFF TGCGCCAGCAGCCAAGCCCCCGGAGAAAAACTGTTTTTT
- TRBJ2-1 TRBV19 TRBD2 CASSITSGSSYNEQFF TGTGCCAGTAGTATTACTAGCGGGAGCTCCTACAATGAGCAGTTCTTC
- TRBJ2-7 TRBV2 - CASSPGDGWDEQYF TGTGCCAGCAGCCCCGGGGACGGGTGGGATGAGCAGTACTTC
- TRBJ2-3 TRBV7-2 - CASSPHLLASTDTQYF TGTGCCAGCAGCCCACATTTACTAGCAAGCACAGATACGCAGTATTTT
- TRBJ2-3 TRBV7-6 - CASSLVRSTDTQYF TGTGCCAGCAGCTTAGTTAGGAGCACAGATACGCAGTATTTT
- TRBJ1-5 TRBV5-1 - CASSPRGGIQPQHF TGCGCCAGCAGCCCGAGGGGGGGAATCCAGCCCCAGCATTTT
- TRBJ1-2 TRBV30 - CAWSPGTANSYTF TGTGCCTGGTCCCCCGGGACGGCCAATAGCTACACCTTC
- TRBJ2-3 TRBV6-6 - CASSLQGDTQYF TGTGCCAGCAGTCTACAGGGAGATACGCAGTATTTT
- TRBJ2-1 TRBV2 - CASSSTGSSYNEQFF TGTGCCAGCAGTTCGACGGGCAGCTCCTACAATGAGCAGTTCTTC
- TRBJ2-7 TRBV7-9 TRBD1 CASSLQGAYEQYF TGTGCCAGCAGCTTACAGGGGGCCTACGAGCAGTACTTC
- TRBJ2-7 TRBV6-6 TRBD2 CASREGLAGEIYEQYF TGTGCCAGCAGAGAGGGACTAGCGGGGGAGATCTACGAGCAGTACTTC